The rows below give T cell receptor beta chains drawn from one sample of a study of blood T cell repertoires in COVID-19. Profiled with immunoSEQ multiplex PCR; TCRdb holds only in-frame clones, not every one. Here the sample spans over 200,000 clones, approximately 90% being singletons. Sequenced material: peripheral blood. These receptors all stem from a man aged 60 to 69 who had recovered from COVID-19. Both conserved end residues are part of each CDR3. Fields, in order: J gene, V gene, D gene, clone size, CDR3 DNA, CDR3 protein. The D gene is left open where the match is weak. Where a row states a size, it is once, few, many or the class of an expanded clone; other rows omit it.

>TRBJ2-1|TRBV4-2|.|.
TGTGCCAGCAGCCGCAACACGGGGTCCTACAATGAGCAGTTCTTC
CASSRNTGSYNEQFF
>TRBJ2-5|TRBV7-9|.|once
TGTGCCAGCAGCTTAGCGCTAGCCTTACAAGAGACCCAGTACTTC
CASSLALALQETQYF
>TRBJ2-3|TRBV6-2/TRBV6-3|.|.
TGTGCCAGCAGTCCCCGGGCGGGGTTCCTTATAAATACGCAGTATTTT
CASSPRAGFLINTQYF
>TRBJ1-5|TRBV5-1|.|.
TGCGCCAGCAGCTTGACAGGGATATATAGCAATCAGCCCCAGCATTTT
CASSLTGIYSNQPQHF
>TRBJ2-7|TRBV19|TRBD1|.
TGTGCCAGTAGTACCGGACAGGGTTACTACGAGCAGTACTTC
CASSTGQGYYEQYF
>TRBJ1-2|TRBV21-1|.|.
TGTGCCAGCAGCAAAGGCAGGGTTCACTATGGCTACACCTTC
CASSKGRVHYGYTF
>TRBJ1-1|TRBV28|.|few
TGTGCCAGCAGTTTTGATACACGGGGAGCTTTCTTT
CASSFDTRGAFF
>TRBJ1-2|TRBV3-1/TRBV3-2|TRBD1|.
TGTGCCAGCGGGACAGGCACAAGGGGCTACACCTTC
CASGTGTRGYTF
>TRBJ2-7|TRBV18|.|.
TGTGCCAGCTCACCAGGGGGCAGCTACGAGCAGTACTTC
CASSPGGSYEQYF
>TRBJ2-7|TRBV5-1|.|.
TGCGCCAGCAGCTTGGATCCCAACTACGAGCAGTACTTC
CASSLDPNYEQYF
>TRBJ2-7|TRBV4-2|.|.
TGTGCCAGCAGCCCGGTAGGCCACCAGGACGAGCAGTACTTC
CASSPVGHQDEQYF
>TRBJ2-5|TRBV18|.|once
TGTGCCAGCTTAAACGGGGAGACCCAGTACTTC
CASLNGETQYF
>TRBJ1-4|TRBV18|.|.
TGTGCCAGCTCACCACCGGGGGCGCAGGTTAATGAAAAACTGTTTTTT
CASSPPGAQVNEKLFF
>TRBJ2-3|TRBV10-3|.|.
TGTGCCATCAGTGACTCCGGGGGGCGGGATACGCAGTATTTT
CAISDSGGRDTQYF
>TRBJ2-5|TRBV5-1|TRBD1|.
TGCGCCAGCAGCACCGACAGGGTACAAGAGACCCAGTACTTC
CASSTDRVQETQYF
>TRBJ1-4|TRBV5-1|.|.
TGCGCCAGCAGCTTGGCGTCCGACAGTAATGAAAAACTGTTTTTT
CASSLASDSNEKLFF
>TRBJ1-1|TRBV10-3|.|.
TGTGCCATCAGTCACCAGATGAACACTGAAGCTTTCTTT
CAISHQMNTEAFF